This T cell receptor beta chain was profiled in a study of blood T cells in healthy people across ages. Study-level findings and limits: Higher naive T cell percentage went strongly together with higher TCR beta diversity. Estimates of total diversity, which came from one million sequenced T cells, were considered to be underestimates.

The table lists this clonotype with a count of one. Its specificity is unknown. A second PCR of about 7 to 12 cycles used a sample-barcoded 5' primer and a J-beta primer mix. TCRdb used MiXCR to reprocess the 5' RACE reads, holding one entry per CDR3 protein. This sample has approximately 690,000 distinct CDR3 sequences, with around 54% found just once. The V and J ends lost 1 base and 0 bases respectively, with 12 bases between them. The V gene's germline CDR1 is DFQATT and CDR2 SNEGSKA (reference sequence). This CDR3 region has 15 residues. The receptor was derived from a man in his fifties or sixties in good health. The chain couples TRBV20-1 to TRBJ1-2; no firm D call. Sequencing was done on a sample of blood. The CDR3 spells CSARAGGFPNYGYTF. The CDR3 DNA sequence: TGCAGTGCTAGAGCTGGAGGGTTCCCTAACTATGGCTACACCTTC.